These 14 T cell receptor beta chains share one sample of origin, sequenced in a study of shared clonotypes between healthy human individuals (dated by TCRdb to about 2020). The library was generated by the immunoSEQ multiplex PCR assay. Entries here come from immuneACCESS through TCRdb and include only in-frame sequences with V and J called. Some clones fail to appear in such tables; in the studies checked, an unresolved V gene covers under half of the shortfall, and the cause of the remainder is unknown. This sample has approximately 2,200,000 clones in its table, and around 93% of those were observed once. The ten largest clonotypes hold over 1.5% of the sample. For the CD8 naive samples, CD45RO-negative cells were positively selected for CCR7, yielding a CD45RA+CCR7+ population from which TemRA cells were excluded. The sample taken for sequencing was naive CD8+ T cells from PBMCs. The intended sense of this specimen's cell subset or site label: CD45RA+CCR7+. The receptor source for this set is a man aged 18 to 29 in good health. Some clones in this sample may be carry-over from other donors' samples.

The rearrangement links TRBV29-1 to TRBJ2-7; possibly TRBD2 for D (6 bases). V lost 1 base and J 4 bases, leaving 14 bases between the germline ends. Germline V gene lookup returns CDR1 SQVTM and CDR2 ANQGSEA. The CDR3 loop spans 14 amino acids. This CDR3 reads CSVEGGTGLYEQYF. CDR3 sequence (DNA): TGCAGCGTTGAAGGCGGGACGGGGCTGTACGAGCAGTACTTC.

The chain combines TRBV4-1 with TRBJ2-1; TRBD2 aligns across 7 bases. V shed 4 bases and J 8 bases; nucleotides not matched to a gene: 11. The CDR3 loop spans 15 amino acids. Germline assignment: CDR1 MGHRA and CDR2 YSYEKL. The CDR3: CASSLTGLEGDEQFF. CDR3 nucleotide sequence: TGCGCCAGCAGCCTGACTGGACTAGAAGGGGATGAGCAGTTCTTC.

This clone was found once. The rearrangement links TRBV30 to TRBJ2-1; D is perhaps TRBD2 (5 bases). V was trimmed by 0 bases and J by 0 bases, leaving 21 bases between them. This CDR3 is 19 amino acids long. CDR1 and CDR2 (germline): GTSNPN, SVGIG (reference sequence). Here the CDR3 DNA reads TGTGCCTGGAGTGTACGTGTTCGGAGTCGGGGTAGCTCCTACAATGAGCAGTTCTTC. Translating gives CAWSVRVRSRGSSYNEQFF.

The V gene is TRBV30, the J gene TRBJ2-5, with TRBD2 matching 9 bases. The tail of the sequence fits TRBJ2-7 better, so the J call may be wrong. The CDR3 totals 12 residues. Germline assignment: CDR1 GTSNPN and CDR2 SVGIG (reference sequence). CDR3 loop: CAWAGLASEQYF. CDR3 bases: TGTGCCTGGGCGGGACTAGCAAGCGAGCAGTACTTC.

The genes are TRBV2 and TRBJ2-5, with D perhaps TRBD2 (5 bases). This CDR3 is built from 16 residues. Looked up from germline, CDR1 is SNHLY and CDR2 is FYNNEI. V was pared by 6 bases and J by 5 bases, with 22 bases between. CDR3 coding DNA: TGTGCCAGCAGCCTGAAGCGGTCTAGGTCGGAGGAGACCCAGTACTTC. Translated, it gives CASSLKRSRSEETQYF.

The rearrangement links TRBV4-3 to TRBJ2-7; weak D call: TRBD2 (5 bases). The CDR3 totals 13 residues. Trimming stripped 4 bases from V and 7 bases from J, with 14 bases between. Germline V gene lookup returns CDR1 LGHNA and CDR2 YSLEER. The CDR3 here is CASSREPAKEQYF. The CDR3 region has the DNA TGCGCCAGCAGCCGGGAGCCAGCTAAGGAGCAGTACTTC.

The chain joins TRBV29-1 to TRBJ2-1; 11 bases are shared with TRBD2. V lost 8 bases and J lost 3; bases outside the gene matches: 12. The CDR3 is 16 amino acids. From germline, CDR1 is SQVTM and CDR2 ANQGSEA. The CDR3 here is CSFKTSGDPIYNEQFF. The CDR3 DNA reads TGCAGCTTCAAGACTAGCGGGGACCCGATCTACAATGAGCAGTTCTTC.

The chain has TRBV7-3 and TRBJ2-3; D gene uncertain. V gave up 5 bases and J gave up 1 base, with 7 bases separating them. The CDR3 is made up of 13 amino acids. CDR1 SGHTA and CDR2 FQGTGA come from the germline V gene. For the CDR3, the DNA is TGTGCCAGCAGCCATGACGGCACAGATACGCAGTATTTT. Its translation: CASSHDGTDTQYF.

The chain carries TRBV6-6 and TRBJ2-7, with 8 nucleotides matching TRBD1. Per germline, CDR1 MNHNY and CDR2 SVGAGI (reference sequence). The CDR3 is made up of 14 amino acids. Germline trimming cut 4 bases from V and 4 bases from J; bases unmatched to any gene: 6. The CDR3, as DNA: TGTGCCAGCAGTTCTCCAGGGGGCGCGTACGAGCAGTACTTC. It specifies CASSSPGGAYEQYF.

The V and J genes are TRBV30 and TRBJ2-7; D call uncertain. Germline assignment: CDR1 GTSNPN and CDR2 SVGIG (reference sequence). The V gene lost 2 bases and the J gene lost 5 bases, with 10 bases spanning the gap. CDR3 length: 12 amino acids. In DNA form, the CDR3 reads TGTGCCTGGAGTAATAGGCCGGACGAGCAGTACTTC. Translating it yields CAWSNRPDEQYF. The full variable domain, its missing parts supplied by reference TRBV30 and TRBJ2-7, is SQTIHQWPATLVQPVGSPLSLECTVEGTSNPNLYWYRQAAGRGLQLLFYSVGIGQISSEVPQNLSASRPQDRQFILSSKKLLLSDSGFYLCAWSNRPDEQYFGPGTRLTVT.

This clone appeared a single time. CDR3 in amino acids: CASSQGLGQGYSTPQETQYF. The CDR3 DNA sequence: TGCGCCAGCAGCCAAGGATTGGGACAGGGTTATTCCACCCCCCAAGAGACCCAGTACTTC. This chain connects TRBV4-3 to TRBJ2-5; the match to TRBD1 covers 9 bases. This CDR3 has 20 amino acids. Looked up from germline, CDR1 is LGHNA and CDR2 is YSLEER. Trimming took 1 base from V and 1 from J; bases not matched to a gene: 16.

The rearrangement joins TRBV7-2 to TRBJ2-7; 9 bases line up with TRBD1. Trimming at V came to 0 bases and at J to 3 bases, leaving 6 bases not matched to a gene. Germline values: CDR1 SGHTA, CDR2 FQGNSA. This CDR3 is built from 16 residues. The CDR3 spells CASSLARQGDNYEQYF. CDR3 nucleotide sequence: TGTGCCAGCAGCTTAGCGAGACAGGGGGACAACTACGAGCAGTACTTC. Looking up the rest from reference TRBV7-2 and TRBJ2-7 gives the full variable domain: GAGVSQSPSNKVTEKGKDVELRCDPISGHTALYWYRQSLGQGLEFLIYFQGNSAPDKSGLPSDRFSAERTGGSVSTLTIQRTQQEDSAVYLCASSLARQGDNYEQYFGPGTRLTVT.

This sequence joins TRBV12-5 and TRBJ2-7, with D perhaps TRBD2 (6 bases). Germline CDR1 reads LGHNT; CDR2 reads FRNRAP. V was clipped by 4 bases and J by 4 bases, with 17 bases between them. This CDR3 spans 15 amino acids. This chain's CDR3 is CASGSLAEPGYEQYF. CDR3 in DNA: TGTGCTAGTGGTTCCTTAGCGGAGCCAGGGTACGAGCAGTACTTC.

The gene calls are TRBV6-6 and TRBJ2-5; D remains unclear. This CDR3 has 11 residues. Germline V CDR1 and CDR2: MNHNY, SVGAGI (reference sequence). The V end was cut by 4 bases, the J end by 5 bases, with 5 bases between. CDR3 sequence reads: CASSWLETQYF. The CDR3 DNA reads TGTGCCAGCAGTTGGTTGGAGACCCAGTACTTC.